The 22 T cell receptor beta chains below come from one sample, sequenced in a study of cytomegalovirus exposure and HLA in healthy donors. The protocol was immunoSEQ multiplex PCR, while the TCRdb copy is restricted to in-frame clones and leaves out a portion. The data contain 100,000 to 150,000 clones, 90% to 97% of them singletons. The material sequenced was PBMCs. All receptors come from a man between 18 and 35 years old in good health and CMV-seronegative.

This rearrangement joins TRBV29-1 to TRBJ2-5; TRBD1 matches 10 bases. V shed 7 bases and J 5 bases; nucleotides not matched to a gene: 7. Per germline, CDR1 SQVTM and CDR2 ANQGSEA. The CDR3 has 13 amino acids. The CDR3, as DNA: TGCAGCGCAGGGGACAGGGGAGTGGAGACCCAGTACTTC. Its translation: CSAGDRGVETQYF.

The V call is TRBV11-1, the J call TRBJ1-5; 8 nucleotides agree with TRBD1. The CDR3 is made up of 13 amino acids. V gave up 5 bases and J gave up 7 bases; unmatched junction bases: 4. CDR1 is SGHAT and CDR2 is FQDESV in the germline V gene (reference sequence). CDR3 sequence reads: CASSPDRGQPQHF. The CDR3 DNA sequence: TGTGCCAGCAGCCCCGACAGGGGACAGCCCCAGCATTTT.

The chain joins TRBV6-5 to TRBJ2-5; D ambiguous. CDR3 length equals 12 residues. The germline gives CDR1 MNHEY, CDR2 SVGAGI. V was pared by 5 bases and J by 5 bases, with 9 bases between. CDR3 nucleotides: TGTGCCAGCAGTCACCCCCAGGAGACCCAGTACTTC. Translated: CASSHPQETQYF.

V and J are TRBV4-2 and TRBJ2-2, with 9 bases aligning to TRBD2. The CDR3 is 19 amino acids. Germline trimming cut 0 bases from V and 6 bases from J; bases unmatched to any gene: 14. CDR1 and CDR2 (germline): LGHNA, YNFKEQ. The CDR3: CASSQDMTGTSSSPGELFF. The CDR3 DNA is TGTGCCAGCAGCCAAGACATGACCGGGACTAGCTCGTCCCCCGGGGAGCTGTTTTTT.

The CDR3 nucleotides are TGTGCCACCGTTGCAAGTAATAGCGGGAGTAATGAGCAGTTCTTC. Amino acids: CATVASNSGSNEQFF. The chain joins TRBV7-9 to TRBJ2-1, with TRBD2 matching 9 bases. CDR1 is SEHNR, CDR2 FQNEAQ, per germline (reference sequence). The CDR3 sequence is 15 residues long. Germline trimming cut 10 bases from V and 7 bases from J; bases unmatched to any gene: 14.

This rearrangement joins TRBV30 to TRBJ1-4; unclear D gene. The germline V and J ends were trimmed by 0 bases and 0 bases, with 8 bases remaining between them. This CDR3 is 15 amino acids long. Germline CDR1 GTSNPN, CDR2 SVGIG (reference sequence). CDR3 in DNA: TGTGCCTGGAGTGTTGGAGGTGCAACTAATGAAAAACTGTTTTTT. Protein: CAWSVGGATNEKLFF.

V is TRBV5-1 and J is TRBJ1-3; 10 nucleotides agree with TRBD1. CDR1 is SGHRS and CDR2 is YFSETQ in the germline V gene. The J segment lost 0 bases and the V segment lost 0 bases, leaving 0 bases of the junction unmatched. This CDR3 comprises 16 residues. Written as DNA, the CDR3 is TGCGCCAGCAGCTTGGGGGACAGGGGCTCTGGAAACACCATATATTTT. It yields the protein CASSLGDRGSGNTIYF. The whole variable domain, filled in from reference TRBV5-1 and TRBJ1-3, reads KAGVTQTPRYLIKTRGQQVTLSCSPISGHRSVSWYQQTPGQGLQFLFEYFSETQRNKGNFPGRFSGRQFSNSRSEMNVSTLELGDSALYLCASSLGDRGSGNTIYFGEGSWLTVV.

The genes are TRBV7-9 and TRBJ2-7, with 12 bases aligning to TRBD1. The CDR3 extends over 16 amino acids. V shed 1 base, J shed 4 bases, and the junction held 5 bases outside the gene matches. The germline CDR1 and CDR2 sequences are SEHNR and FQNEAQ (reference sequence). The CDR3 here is CASSLVGTGGLYEQYF. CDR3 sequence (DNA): TGTGCCAGCAGCTTAGTCGGGACAGGGGGCTTATACGAGCAGTACTTC. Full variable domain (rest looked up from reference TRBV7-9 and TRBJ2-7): DTGVSQNPRHKITKRGQNVTFRCDPISEHNRLYWYRQTLGQGPEFLTYFQNEAQLEKSRLLSDRFSAERPKGSFSTLEIQRTEQGDSAMYLCASSLVGTGGLYEQYFGPGTRLTVT.

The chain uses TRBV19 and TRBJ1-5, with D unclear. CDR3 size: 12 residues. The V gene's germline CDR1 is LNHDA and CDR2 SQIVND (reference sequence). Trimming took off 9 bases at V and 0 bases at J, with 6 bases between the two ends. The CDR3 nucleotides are TGTGCCAGCCGTATTAGCAATCAGCCCCAGCATTTT. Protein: CASRISNQPQHF.

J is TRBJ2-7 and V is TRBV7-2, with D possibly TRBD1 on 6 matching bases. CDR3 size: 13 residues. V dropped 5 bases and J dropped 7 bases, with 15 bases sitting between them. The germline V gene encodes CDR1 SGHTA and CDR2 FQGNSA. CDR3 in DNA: TGTGCCAGCAGCCCGAGGCAGGGGTGGGAGCAGTACTTC. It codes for CASSPRQGWEQYF.

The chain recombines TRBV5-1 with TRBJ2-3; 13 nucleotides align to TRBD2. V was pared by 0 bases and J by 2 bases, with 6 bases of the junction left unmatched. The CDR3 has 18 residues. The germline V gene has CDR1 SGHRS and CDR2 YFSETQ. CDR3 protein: CASSLARTSGGPTDTQYF. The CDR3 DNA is TGCGCCAGCAGCTTGGCCCGGACTAGCGGGGGACCCACAGATACGCAGTATTTT.

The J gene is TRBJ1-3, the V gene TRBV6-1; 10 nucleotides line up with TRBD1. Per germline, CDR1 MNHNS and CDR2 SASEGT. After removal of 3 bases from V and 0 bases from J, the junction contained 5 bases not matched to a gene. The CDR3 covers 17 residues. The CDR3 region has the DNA TGTGCCAGCAGTGATATGACAGGGGGCGTCTCTGGAAACACCATATATTTT. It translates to CASSDMTGGVSGNTIYF.

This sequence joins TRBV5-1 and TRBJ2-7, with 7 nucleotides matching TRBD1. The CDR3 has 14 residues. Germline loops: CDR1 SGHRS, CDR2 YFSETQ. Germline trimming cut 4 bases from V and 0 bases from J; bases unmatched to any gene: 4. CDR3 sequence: CASSADRSSYEQYF. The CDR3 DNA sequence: TGCGCCAGCAGCGCGGACAGGAGCTCCTACGAGCAGTACTTC.

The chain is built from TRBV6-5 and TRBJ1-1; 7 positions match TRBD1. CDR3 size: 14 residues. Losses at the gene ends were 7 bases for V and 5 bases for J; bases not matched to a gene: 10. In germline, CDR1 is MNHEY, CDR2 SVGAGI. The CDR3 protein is CASTFRQGKTEAFF. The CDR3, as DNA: TGTGCCAGCACTTTTAGACAGGGCAAGACTGAAGCTTTCTTT.

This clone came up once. CDR3 residues: CASSLNRLRLEQYF. CDR3 DNA: TGTGCCAGCAGCCTCAACAGGTTGCGCCTTGAGCAGTACTTC. This chain links TRBV6-5 with TRBJ2-7; D might be TRBD1 (5 bases). The CDR3 length is 14 residues. Trimming removed 6 bases at V and 7 bases at J, with 19 bases between. Germline-derived CDR1 and CDR2 are MNHEY and SVGAGI.

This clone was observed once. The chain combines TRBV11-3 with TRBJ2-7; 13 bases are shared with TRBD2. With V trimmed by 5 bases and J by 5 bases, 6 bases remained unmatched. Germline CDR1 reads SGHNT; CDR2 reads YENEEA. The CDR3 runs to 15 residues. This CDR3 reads CASSPPGLAGNEQYF. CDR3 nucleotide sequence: TGTGCCAGCAGCCCTCCGGGACTAGCGGGAAACGAGCAGTACTTC. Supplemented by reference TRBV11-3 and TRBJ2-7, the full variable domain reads EAGVVQSPRYKIIEKKQPVAFWCNPISGHNTLYWYLQNLGQGPELLIRYENEEAVDDSQLPKDRFSAERLKGVDSTLKIQPAELGDSAVYLCASSPPGLAGNEQYFGPGTRLTVT.

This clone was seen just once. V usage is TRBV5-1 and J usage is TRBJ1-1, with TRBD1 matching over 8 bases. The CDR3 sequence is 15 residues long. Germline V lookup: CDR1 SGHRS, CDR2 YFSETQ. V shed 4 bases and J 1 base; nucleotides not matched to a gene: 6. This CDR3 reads CASSVSGTGNTEAFF. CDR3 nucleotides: TGCGCCAGCAGCGTATCCGGGACAGGGAACACTGAAGCTTTCTTT.

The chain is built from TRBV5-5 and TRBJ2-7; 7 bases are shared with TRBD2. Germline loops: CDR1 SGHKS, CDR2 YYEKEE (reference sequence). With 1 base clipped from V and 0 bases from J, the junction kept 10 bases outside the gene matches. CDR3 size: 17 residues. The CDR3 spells CASSLLTWRESSYEQYF. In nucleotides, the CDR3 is TGTGCCAGCAGCTTGCTAACGTGGCGGGAGAGCTCCTACGAGCAGTACTTC.

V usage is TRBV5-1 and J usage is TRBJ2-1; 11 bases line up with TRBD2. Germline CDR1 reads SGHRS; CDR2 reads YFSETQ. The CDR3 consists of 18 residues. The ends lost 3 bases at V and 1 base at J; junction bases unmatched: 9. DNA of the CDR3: TGCGCCAGCAGCTGGAATAAACTAGCGGGAGATTCCTACAATGAGCAGTTCTTC. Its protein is CASSWNKLAGDSYNEQFF.

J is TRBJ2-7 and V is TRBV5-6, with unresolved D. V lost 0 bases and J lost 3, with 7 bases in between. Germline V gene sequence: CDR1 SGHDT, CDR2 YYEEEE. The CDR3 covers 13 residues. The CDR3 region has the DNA TGTGCCAGCAGCTTGGGGGCAAGCTACGAGCAGTACTTC. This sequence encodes CASSLGASYEQYF.

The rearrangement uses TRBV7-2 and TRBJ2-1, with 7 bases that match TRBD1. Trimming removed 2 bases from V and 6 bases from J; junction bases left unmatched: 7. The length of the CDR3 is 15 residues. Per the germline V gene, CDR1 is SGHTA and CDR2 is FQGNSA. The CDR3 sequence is CASSLRFSGGNEQFF. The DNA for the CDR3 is TGTGCCAGCAGCTTAAGGTTCTCAGGGGGCAATGAGCAGTTCTTC.

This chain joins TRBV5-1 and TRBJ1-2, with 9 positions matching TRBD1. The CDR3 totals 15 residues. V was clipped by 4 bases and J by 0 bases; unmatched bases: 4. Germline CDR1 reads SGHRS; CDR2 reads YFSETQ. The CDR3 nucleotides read TGCGCCAGCAGCCCGGGACAGGGAACTAACTATGGCTACACCTTC. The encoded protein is CASSPGQGTNYGYTF.